This T cell receptor beta chain was found in a study of T-cell reconstitution after alpha-beta-depleted transplantation in children. Molecular barcoding with unique molecular identifiers was used for the TCRbeta library. MiXCR, applied by TCRdb to the PCR reads, yields one record per CDR3 protein. The sample has some 520,000 distinct CDR3 sequences, around a third seen once. Trimming took 4 bases from V and 5 from J; bases not matched to a gene: 5. CDR3 length: 15 residues. Germline V lookup: CDR1 LGHDT, CDR2 YNNKEL (reference sequence). The clonotype was recovered from a human donor who donated a stem cell graft to a child with aplastic anemia. The rearrangement joins TRBV3-1 to TRBJ2-1; 10 bases are shared with TRBD2. The input for sequencing was PBMCs from the stem cell graft donor, taken from the stem cell graft. The CDR3 DNA follows: TGTGCCAGCAGCCGAGCGGGAGGGAGAAACAATGAGCAGTTCTTC. Protein product: CASSRAGGRNNEQFF.